This T cell receptor beta chain was captured in a study of low-dose radiotherapy and immunotherapy resistance in tumors. Looking at the study overall: It was every two weeks, one day before radiation and immunotherapy, that intravenous cyclophosphamide 200 mg/m2 was given.

On this clonotype itself: A far larger clone lies a single base away; this is likely a read error.

Both TCRalpha and TCRbeta chains were reverse transcribed with V-gene-specific primers. With a V-primer adapter and a constant-region primer, TCRs were amplified for roughly 18 PCR cycles. TCRdb independently ran MiXCR on the reads; one entry per CDR3 protein. The sample shows 60,000 or so distinct CDR3 sequences, around a quarter of them seen only once. Regarding time point: before trial treatment. The origin of this receptor is a male donor with rectosigmoid adenocarcinoma. The source material was PBMCs, sampled before treatment.

CDR3 residues: CASSYSWLAGEHGEPFF. CDR3 nucleotides: TGTGCCAGCAGTTACTCGTGGCTAGCGGGAGAGCACGGGGAGCCGTTTTTT. The chain links TRBV6-6 to TRBJ2-2; 10 nucleotides align to TRBD2. The CDR3 is 17 amino acids. Germline CDR1 is MNHNY and CDR2 is SVGAGI (reference sequence).